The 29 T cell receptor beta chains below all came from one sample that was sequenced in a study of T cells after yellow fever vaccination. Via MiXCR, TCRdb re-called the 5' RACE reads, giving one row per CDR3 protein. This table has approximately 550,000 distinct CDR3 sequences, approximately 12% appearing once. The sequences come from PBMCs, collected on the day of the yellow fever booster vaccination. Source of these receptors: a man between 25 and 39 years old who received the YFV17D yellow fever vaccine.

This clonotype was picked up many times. In DNA form, the CDR3 reads TGTGCCAGCAGTTTAAATGCAGATACGCAGTATTTT. Its protein product is CASSLNADTQYF. This chain uses TRBV28 with TRBJ2-3; D is uncertain. This CDR3 spans 12 amino acids. V was cut by 2 bases and J by 4 bases, with 4 bases left in between. Germline-derived CDR1 and CDR2 are MDHEN and SYDVKM.

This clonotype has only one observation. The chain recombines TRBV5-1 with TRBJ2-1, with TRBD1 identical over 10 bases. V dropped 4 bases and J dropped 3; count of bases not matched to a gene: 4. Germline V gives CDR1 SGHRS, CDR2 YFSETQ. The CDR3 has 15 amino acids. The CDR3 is CASSQGQGDYNEQFF. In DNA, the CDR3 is TGCGCCAGCAGCCAAGGACAGGGGGACTACAATGAGCAGTTCTTC.

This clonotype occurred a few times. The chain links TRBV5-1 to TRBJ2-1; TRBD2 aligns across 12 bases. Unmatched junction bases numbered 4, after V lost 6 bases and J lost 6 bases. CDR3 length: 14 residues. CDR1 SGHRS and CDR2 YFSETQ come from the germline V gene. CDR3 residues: CASTLAGGGNEQFF. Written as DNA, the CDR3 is TGCGCCAGCACGCTAGCGGGAGGGGGCAATGAGCAGTTCTTC.

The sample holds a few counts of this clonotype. This chain's CDR3 is CASSQEAGGIYEQYF. The CDR3 coding sequence is TGTGCCAGCAGCCAAGAAGCGGGAGGGATCTACGAGCAGTACTTC. V usage is TRBV4-2 and J usage is TRBJ2-7; 10 bases are a match to TRBD2. V lost 0 bases and J lost 3; bases outside the gene matches: 2. This CDR3 comprises 15 residues. Looked up from germline, CDR1 is LGHNA and CDR2 is YNFKEQ.

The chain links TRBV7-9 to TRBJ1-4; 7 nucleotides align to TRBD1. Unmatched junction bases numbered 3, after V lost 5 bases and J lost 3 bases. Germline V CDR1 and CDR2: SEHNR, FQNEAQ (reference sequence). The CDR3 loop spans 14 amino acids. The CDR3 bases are TGTGCCAGCAGCCCCACAGGGGCTAATGAAAAACTGTTTTTT. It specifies CASSPTGANEKLFF.

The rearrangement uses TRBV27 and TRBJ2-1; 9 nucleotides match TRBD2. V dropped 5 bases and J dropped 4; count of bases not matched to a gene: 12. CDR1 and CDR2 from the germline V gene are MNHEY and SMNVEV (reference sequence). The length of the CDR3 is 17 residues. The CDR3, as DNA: TGTGCCAGCAGTACCGAGGTTAGCGGGAGAAGATACAATGAGCAGTTCTTC. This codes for CASSTEVSGRRYNEQFF.

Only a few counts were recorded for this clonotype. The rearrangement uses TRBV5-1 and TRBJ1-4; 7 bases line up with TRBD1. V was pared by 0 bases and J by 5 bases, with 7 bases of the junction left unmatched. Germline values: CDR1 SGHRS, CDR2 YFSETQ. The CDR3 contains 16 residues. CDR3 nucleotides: TGCGCCAGCAGCTTGGGACAGGGCTCGCGGAATGAAAAACTGTTTTTT. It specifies CASSLGQGSRNEKLFF.

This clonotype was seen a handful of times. In nucleotides, the CDR3 is TGTGCCAGCTCACCGAACCAGGCAGATACGCAGTATTTT. Translation gives CASSPNQADTQYF. This chain connects TRBV18 to TRBJ2-3, with unresolved D. The germline V gene has CDR1 KGHSH and CDR2 LQKENI. The CDR3 runs to 13 residues. Trimming removed 3 bases from V and 4 bases from J, with 8 bases in between. The full variable domain, with the rest looked up from reference TRBV18 and TRBJ2-3, is NAGVMQNPRHLVRRRGQEARLRCSPMKGHSHVYWYRQLPEEGLKFMVYLQKENIIDESGMPKERFSAEFPKEGPSILRIQQVVRGDSAAYFCASSPNQADTQYFGPGTRLTVL.

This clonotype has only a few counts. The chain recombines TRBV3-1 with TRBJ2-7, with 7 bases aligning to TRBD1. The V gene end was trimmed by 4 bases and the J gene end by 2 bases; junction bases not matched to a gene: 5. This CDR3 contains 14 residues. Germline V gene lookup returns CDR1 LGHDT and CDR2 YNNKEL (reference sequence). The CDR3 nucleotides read TGTGCCAGCAGCCCTACCGGGACAGCCTACGAGCAGTACTTC. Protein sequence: CASSPTGTAYEQYF.

CDR3 loop: CASSLDVGREFF. The CDR3 bases are TGTGCCAGCAGCTTAGATGTGGGGAGGGAGTTCTTC. The chain links TRBV7-2 to TRBJ2-1; TRBD2 agrees at 7 bases. The CDR3 has 12 amino acids. With V trimmed by 1 base and J by 14 bases, 5 bases remained unmatched. CDR1 is SGHTA, CDR2 FQGNSA, per germline.

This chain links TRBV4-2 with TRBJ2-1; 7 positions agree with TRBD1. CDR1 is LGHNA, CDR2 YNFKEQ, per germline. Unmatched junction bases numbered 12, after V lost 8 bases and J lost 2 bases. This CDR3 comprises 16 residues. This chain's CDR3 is CASQGRAGGTYNEQFF. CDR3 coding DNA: TGTGCCAGCCAAGGAAGGGCAGGGGGTACCTACAATGAGCAGTTCTTC.

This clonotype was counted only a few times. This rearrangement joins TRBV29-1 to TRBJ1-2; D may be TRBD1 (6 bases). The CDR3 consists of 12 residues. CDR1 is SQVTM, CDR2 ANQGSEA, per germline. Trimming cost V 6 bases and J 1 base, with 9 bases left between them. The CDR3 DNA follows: TGCAGCGTAGGGGGGATTAACTATGGCTACACCTTC. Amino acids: CSVGGINYGYTF. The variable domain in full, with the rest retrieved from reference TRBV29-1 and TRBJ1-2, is SAVISQKPSRDICQRGTSLTIQCQVDSQVTMMFWYRQQPGQSLTLIATANQGSEATYESGFVIDKFPISRPNLTFSTLTVSNMSPEDSSIYLCSVGGINYGYTFGSGTRLTVV.

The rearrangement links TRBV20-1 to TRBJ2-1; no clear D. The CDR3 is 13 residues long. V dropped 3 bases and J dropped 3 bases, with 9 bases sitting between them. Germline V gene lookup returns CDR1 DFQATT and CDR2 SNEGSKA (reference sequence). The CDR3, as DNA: TGCAGTGCTAGGGACCCTAACTACAATGAGCAGTTCTTC. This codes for CSARDPNYNEQFF.

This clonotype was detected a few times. CDR3 nucleotides: TGCAGTCCCAAGGGGTCGTACAATGAGCAGTTCTTC. It encodes CSPKGSYNEQFF. The chain joins TRBV20-1 to TRBJ2-1; weak D call: TRBD1 (5 bases). This CDR3 spans 12 amino acids. The ends were cut back, 8 bases at V and 4 bases at J, with 12 bases in the middle. Per the germline V gene, CDR1 is DFQATT and CDR2 is SNEGSKA (reference sequence).

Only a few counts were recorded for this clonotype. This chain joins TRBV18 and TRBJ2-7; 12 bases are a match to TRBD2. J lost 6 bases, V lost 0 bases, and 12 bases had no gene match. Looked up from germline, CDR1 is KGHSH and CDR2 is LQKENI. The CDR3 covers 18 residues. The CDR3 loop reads CASSPPGLAGSLFGEQYF. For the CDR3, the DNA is TGTGCCAGCTCACCACCGGGACTAGCGGGCTCTCTTTTCGGCGAGCAGTACTTC.

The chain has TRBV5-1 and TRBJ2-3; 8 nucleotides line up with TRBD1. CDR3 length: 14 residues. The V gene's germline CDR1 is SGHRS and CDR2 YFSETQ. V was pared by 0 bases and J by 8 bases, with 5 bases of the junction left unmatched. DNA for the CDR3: TGCGCCAGCAGCTTGGTTCAGGGGGCCGGTACGCAGTATTTT. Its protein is CASSLVQGAGTQYF.

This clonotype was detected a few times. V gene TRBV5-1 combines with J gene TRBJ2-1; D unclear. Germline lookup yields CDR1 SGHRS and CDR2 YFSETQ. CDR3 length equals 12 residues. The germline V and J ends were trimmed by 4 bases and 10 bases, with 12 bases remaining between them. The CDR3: CASSDRSDEQFF. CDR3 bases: TGCGCCAGCAGCGATCGGTCGGACGAGCAGTTCTTC.

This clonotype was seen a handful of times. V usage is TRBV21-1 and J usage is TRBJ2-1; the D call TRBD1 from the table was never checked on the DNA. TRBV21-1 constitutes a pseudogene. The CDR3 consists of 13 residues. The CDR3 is CASGAWRYNEQFF. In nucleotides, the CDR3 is TGTGCCAGCGGGGCGTGGCGTTACAATGAGCAGTTCTTC.

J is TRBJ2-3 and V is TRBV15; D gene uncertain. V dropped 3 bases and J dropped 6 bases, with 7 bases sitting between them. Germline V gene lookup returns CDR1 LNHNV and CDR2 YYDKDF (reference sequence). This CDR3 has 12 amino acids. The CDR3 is CATSSDLDTQYF. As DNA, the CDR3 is TGTGCCACCAGCAGTGATCTGGATACGCAGTATTTT.

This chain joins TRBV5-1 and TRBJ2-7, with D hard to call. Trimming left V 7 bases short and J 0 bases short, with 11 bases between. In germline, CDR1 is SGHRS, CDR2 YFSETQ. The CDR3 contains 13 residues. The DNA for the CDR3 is TGCGCCAGCGGCGAGTGGAGCTCCTACGAGCAGTACTTC. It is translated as CASGEWSSYEQYF.

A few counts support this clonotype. CDR3 in DNA: TGTGCCAACTCCGAAGCGGAGCAGTACTTC. Amino acids: CANSEAEQYF. J is TRBJ2-7 and V is TRBV10-3; D gene uncertain. The germline V gene encodes CDR1 ENHRY and CDR2 SYGVKD. The CDR3 runs to 10 residues. V was pared by 10 bases and J by 7 bases, with 11 bases between.

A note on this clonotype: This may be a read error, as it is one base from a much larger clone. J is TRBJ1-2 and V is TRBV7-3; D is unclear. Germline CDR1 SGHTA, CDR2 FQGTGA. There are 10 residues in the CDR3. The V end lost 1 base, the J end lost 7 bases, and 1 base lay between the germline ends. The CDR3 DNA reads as TGTGCCAGCAGCTTAAGTGGCTACACCTTC. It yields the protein CASSLSGYTF.

CDR3 loop: CSATGTGPLETQYF. CDR3 bases: TGCAGTGCTACCGGGACAGGGCCCCTGGAGACCCAGTACTTC. The rearrangement joins TRBV20-1 to TRBJ2-5; TRBD1 aligns across 9 bases. J lost 5 bases, V lost 4 bases, and 8 bases had no gene match. CDR3 length equals 14 residues. Germline V gene lookup returns CDR1 DFQATT and CDR2 SNEGSKA (reference sequence).

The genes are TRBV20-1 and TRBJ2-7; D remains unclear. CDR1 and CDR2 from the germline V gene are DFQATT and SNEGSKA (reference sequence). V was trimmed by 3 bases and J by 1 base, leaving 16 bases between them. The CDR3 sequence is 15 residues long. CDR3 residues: CSASWSVASSYEQYF. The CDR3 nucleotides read TGCAGTGCTAGTTGGTCAGTTGCTTCATCCTACGAGCAGTACTTC.

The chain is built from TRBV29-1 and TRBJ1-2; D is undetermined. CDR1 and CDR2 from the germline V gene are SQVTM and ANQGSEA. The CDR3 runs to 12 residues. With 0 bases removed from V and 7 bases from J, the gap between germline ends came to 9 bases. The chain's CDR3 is CSVEDGGPGYTF. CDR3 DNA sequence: TGCAGCGTTGAAGATGGAGGGCCTGGCTACACCTTC.

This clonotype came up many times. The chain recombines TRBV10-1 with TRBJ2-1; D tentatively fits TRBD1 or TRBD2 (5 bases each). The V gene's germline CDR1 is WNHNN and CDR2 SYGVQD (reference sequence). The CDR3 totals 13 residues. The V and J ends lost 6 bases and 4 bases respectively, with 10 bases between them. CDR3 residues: CASSRDVYNEQFF. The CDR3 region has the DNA TGCGCCAGCAGCCGGGACGTTTACAATGAGCAGTTCTTC.

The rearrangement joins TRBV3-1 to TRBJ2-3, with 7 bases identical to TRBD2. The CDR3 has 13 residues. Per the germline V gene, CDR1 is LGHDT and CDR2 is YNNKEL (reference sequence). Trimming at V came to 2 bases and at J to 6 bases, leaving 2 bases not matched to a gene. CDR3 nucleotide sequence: TGTGCCAGCAGCCAATTACTAGCGGATACGCAGTATTTT. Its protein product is CASSQLLADTQYF.

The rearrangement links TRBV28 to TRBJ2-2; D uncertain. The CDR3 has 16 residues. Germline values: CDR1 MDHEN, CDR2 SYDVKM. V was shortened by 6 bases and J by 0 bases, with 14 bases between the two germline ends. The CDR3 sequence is CASSTLGFANTGELFF. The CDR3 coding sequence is TGTGCCAGCAGCACCCTGGGGTTCGCGAACACCGGGGAGCTGTTTTTT.

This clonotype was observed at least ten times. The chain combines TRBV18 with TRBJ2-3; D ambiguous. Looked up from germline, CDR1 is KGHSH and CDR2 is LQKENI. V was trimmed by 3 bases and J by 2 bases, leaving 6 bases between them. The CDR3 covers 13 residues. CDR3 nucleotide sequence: TGTGCCAGCTCACCCGAGAACACAGATACGCAGTATTTT. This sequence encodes CASSPENTDTQYF.